Listed below are T cell receptor beta chains from one sample, sequenced in a study of shared clonotypes between healthy human individuals. The protocol was immunoSEQ multiplex PCR, while the TCRdb copy is restricted to in-frame clones and leaves out a portion. The sample records about 2.2 million clones, roughly 95% being singletons. Sequencing was carried out using naive CD8+ T cells from PBMCs. The receptors here all came from a man between 18 and 29 years old in good health. Some clones in this sample may be carry-over from other donors' samples. Each CDR3 is given with its conserved first and last residue. D genes are given only for firm matches. For some rows the clone size is stated as once, few or many, or as a class when expanded; others skip it.

V,size,J,D,DNA,CDR3
TRBV9,-,TRBJ2-7,-,TGTGCCAGCAGCGTTGGAGTAGCGGAAACCTACGAGCAGTACTTC,CASSVGVAETYEQYF
TRBV27,-,TRBJ1-1,-,TGTGCCAGCAGTTTTGTGGCCTTCACTGAAGCTTTCTTT,CASSFVAFTEAFF
TRBV7-9,-,TRBJ1-6,-,TGTGCCAGCAGCGCAACAGGGTCGAATTCACCCCTCCACTTT,CASSATGSNSPLHF
TRBV7-9,-,TRBJ2-7,-,TGTGCCAGCAGCTTAGGGGGCAGGGGAGAGCAGTACTTC,CASSLGGRGEQYF
TRBV4-3,-,TRBJ2-3,TRBD2,TGCGCCAGCAGCCAAGCACTAGCGGATAACACAGATACGCAGTATTTT,CASSQALADNTDTQYF
TRBV11-2,-,TRBJ2-1,TRBD2,TGTGCTATACAAAGGGCGGGAGGTAAAGTTTGGGACAATGAGCAGTTCTTC,CAIQRAGGKVWDNEQFF
TRBV28,-,TRBJ2-7,TRBD2,TGTGCCAGCAGGGAACTAGCGGGAGGACTCTACGAGCAGTACTTC,CASRELAGGLYEQYF
TRBV10-3,-,TRBJ1-2,TRBD1,TGTGCCATCAGAGACAGGGTCGGCGGCAACTATGGCTACACCTTC,CAIRDRVGGNYGYTF
TRBV2,-,TRBJ2-7,-,TGTGCCAGCAGTGAACGGGGCCCCCGGCTGTACTTC,CASSERGPRLYF
TRBV5-1,once,TRBJ2-1,-,TGCGCCAGCAGCTTGCCGCCGCAGGGGGAGGACTACAATGAGCAGTTCTTC,CASSLPPQGEDYNEQFF
TRBV27,-,TRBJ2-2,-,TGTGCCAGCAGTCCCTATCTGGGGAACACCGGGGAGCTGTTTTTT,CASSPYLGNTGELFF
TRBV19,-,TRBJ1-4,TRBD1,TGTGCCAGTAACGAAAGACAGGGGGCCTTTGAAAAACTGTTTTTT,CASNERQGAFEKLFF
TRBV11-2,-,TRBJ2-7,-,TGTGCCAGCAGCTTAGATAAGGTTGGGGAGCAGTACTTC,CASSLDKVGEQYF
TRBV5-3,-,TRBJ2-7,-,TGTGCCAAAAAAGGTCTCCGGGAAGAGCAGTACTTC,CAKKGLREEQYF
TRBV2,few,TRBJ2-7,-,TGTGCCAGCAGGGACAGAAGCTCCTACGAGCAGTACTTC,CASRDRSSYEQYF
TRBV27,-,TRBJ1-4,-,TGTGCCAGCAGTTTACGCAGGGTCGGTGAAAAACTGTTTTTT,CASSLRRVGEKLFF
TRBV6-6,-,TRBJ1-4,-,TGTGCCAGCAGTTTGAGGCCGGGGATCGCTGAAAAACTGTTTTTT,CASSLRPGIAEKLFF
TRBV19,-,TRBJ1-5,-,TGTGCCAGTAGTTCTGAGGTATCGGGCAATCAGCCCCAGCATTTT,CASSSEVSGNQPQHF
TRBV11-2,-,TRBJ2-3,-,TGTGCCAGCAGCTTAGGTGGCAGGGTAGCAGATACGCAGTATTTT,CASSLGGRVADTQYF
TRBV11-2,-,TRBJ2-7,-,TGTGCCAGCAGCCCGACGCGGGCCTACGAGCAGTACTTC,CASSPTRAYEQYF
TRBV4-3,-,TRBJ2-3,-,TGCGCCAGCAGCCAAGGCTCGGGGAGTCCAGCCGGGGATTATAGCACAGATACGCAGTATTTT,CASSQGSGSPAGDYSTDTQYF
TRBV10-3,-,TRBJ2-1,-,TGTGCCATCAGTGAGTCGATTTCAGGTTCGTTGAATGAGCAGTTCTTC,CAISESISGSLNEQFF
TRBV7-8,-,TRBJ2-7,-,TGTGCCAGCAGCCTAAGGGACGGCTACGAGCAGTACTTC,CASSLRDGYEQYF
TRBV7-3,-,TRBJ1-2,-,TGTGCCAGCAGCCCATCGGGTGGGCAGAGCTATGGCTACACCTTC,CASSPSGGQSYGYTF
TRBV5-4,-,TRBJ2-7,TRBD2,TGTGCCAGCAGCTCGGGACTAGCGGGAGCCGAGCAGTACTTC,CASSSGLAGAEQYF
TRBV11-2,-,TRBJ1-3,-,TGTGCCAGCAGCCCCCAGGGTAACACCATATATTTT,CASSPQGNTIYF
TRBV29-1,-,TRBJ2-1,-,TGCAGCGTTGAACTGTTCAATGAGCAGTTCTTC,CSVELFNEQFF
TRBV19,once,TRBJ2-7,TRBD1,TGTGCCAGTAGGGACAGGGGTTACGAGCAGTACTTC,CASRDRGYEQYF
TRBV2,-,TRBJ2-1,TRBD2,TGTGCCAGCACCCTGGGAGCGGGAGATTACAATGAGCAGTTCTTC,CASTLGAGDYNEQFF
TRBV5-6,-,TRBJ1-2,TRBD1,TGTGCCAGCAGCTTCGGGACAGCTCCTAACTATGGCTACACCTTC,CASSFGTAPNYGYTF
TRBV7-9,-,TRBJ2-1,TRBD2,TGTGCCAGCAGCCCGGGACTAGCGGGCCCCATCCAAAATGAGCAGTTCTTC,CASSPGLAGPIQNEQFF
TRBV19,once,TRBJ2-1,-,TGTGCCAGTAGTATGGGTCCTCGGGCATCATCCTACAATGAGCAGTTCTTC,CASSMGPRASSYNEQFF
TRBV29-1,-,TRBJ2-7,-,TGCAGCGCCCTTTCGCCGATAAGCTACGAGCAGTACTTC,CSALSPISYEQYF
TRBV9,-,TRBJ1-1,TRBD1,TGTGCCAGCAGCATGGGACAGGGGGGTGGGAACACTGAAGCTTTCTTT,CASSMGQGGGNTEAFF
TRBV27,-,TRBJ1-5,-,TGTGCCAGCAGTTCCTCCCTGGGTGACTTCAATCAGCCCCAGCATTTT,CASSSSLGDFNQPQHF
TRBV28,-,TRBJ1-2,TRBD1,TGTGCCAGCATGGACAGGAGCTATGGCTACACCTTC,CASMDRSYGYTF
TRBV7-8,-,TRBJ2-7,TRBD1,TGTGCCAGCAGCTGGCAGGGGGCATCCTACGAGCAGTACTTC,CASSWQGASYEQYF
TRBV7-6,-,TRBJ2-7,TRBD2,TGTGCCAGCAGCTCCAATCCTAGCGGGAGGGCGTACGAGCAGTACTTC,CASSSNPSGRAYEQYF
TRBV27,-,TRBJ2-1,TRBD2,TGTGCCAGCAGTCCCGCGGGACTAGCGGTGTACAATGAGCAGTTCTTC,CASSPAGLAVYNEQFF
TRBV7-3,-,TRBJ2-3,-,TGTGCCAGCAGCGCGACAGCTTCGAAGGCAGATACGCAGTATTTT,CASSATASKADTQYF